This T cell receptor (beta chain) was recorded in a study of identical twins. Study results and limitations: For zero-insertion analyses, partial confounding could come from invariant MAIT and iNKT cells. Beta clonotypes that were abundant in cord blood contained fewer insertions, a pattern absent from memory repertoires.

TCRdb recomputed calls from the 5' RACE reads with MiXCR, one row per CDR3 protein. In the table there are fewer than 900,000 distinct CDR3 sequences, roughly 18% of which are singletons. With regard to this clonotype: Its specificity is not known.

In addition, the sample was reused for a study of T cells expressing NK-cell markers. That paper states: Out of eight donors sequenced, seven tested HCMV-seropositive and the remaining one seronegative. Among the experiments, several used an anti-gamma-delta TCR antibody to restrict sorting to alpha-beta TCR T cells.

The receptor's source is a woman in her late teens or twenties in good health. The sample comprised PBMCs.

The CDR3 sequence: CASSFFGTSVETQYF. The CDR3 DNA reads TGTGCCAGCAGCTTTTTTGGGACTAGCGTTGAGACCCAGTACTTC. This chain links TRBV5-6 with TRBJ2-5; 10 positions agree with TRBD2. The CDR3 spans 15 residues. CDR1 and CDR2 from the germline V gene are SGHDT and YYEEEE. V was clipped by 2 bases and J by 5 bases; unmatched bases: 6.